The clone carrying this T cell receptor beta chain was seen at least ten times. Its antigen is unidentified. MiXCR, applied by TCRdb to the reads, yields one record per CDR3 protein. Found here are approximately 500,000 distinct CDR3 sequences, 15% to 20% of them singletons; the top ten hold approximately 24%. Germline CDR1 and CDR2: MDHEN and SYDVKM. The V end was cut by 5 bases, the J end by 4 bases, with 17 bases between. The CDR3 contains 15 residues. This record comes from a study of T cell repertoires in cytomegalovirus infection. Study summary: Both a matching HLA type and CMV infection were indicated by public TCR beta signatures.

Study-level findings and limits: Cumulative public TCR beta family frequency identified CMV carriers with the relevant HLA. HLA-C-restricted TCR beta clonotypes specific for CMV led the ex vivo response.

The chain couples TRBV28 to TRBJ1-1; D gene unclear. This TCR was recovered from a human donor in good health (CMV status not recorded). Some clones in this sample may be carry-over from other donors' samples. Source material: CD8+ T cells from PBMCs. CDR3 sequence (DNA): TGTGCCAGCAGTAAAAAAGGAAGCTGGATCACTGAAGCTTTCTTT. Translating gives CASSKKGSWITEAFF.